This T cell receptor (beta chain) was sequenced in a study of blood T cell repertoires in COVID-19. Study at large: Researchers got acute and convalescent COVID-19 samples from the United States, Italy and Spain. PBMCs, B-cell-depleted T cells, or T cells were the source of the cDNA or gDNA that made up the material.

The CDR3 is made up of 16 amino acids. Germline V gene sequence: CDR1 SGHNT, CDR2 YYREEE (reference sequence). V gave up 4 bases and J gave up 3 bases; unmatched junction bases: 9. Sequencing used immunoSEQ multiplex PCR; TCRdb keeps in-frame clones, though not all of them. This sample carries roughly 69,000 clones, around 90% of them seen once, and the ten largest clones take 5% to 6%. This chain uses TRBV5-4 with TRBJ2-7; TRBD2 aligns across 11 bases. This clonotype was sampled from a man aged 50 or older with acute or convalescent COVID-19. The sample comprised peripheral blood. CDR3 protein: CASSPDSGTSGYEQYF. The CDR3 DNA sequence: TGTGCCAGCAGCCCTGACTCCGGGACTAGCGGCTACGAGCAGTACTTC.